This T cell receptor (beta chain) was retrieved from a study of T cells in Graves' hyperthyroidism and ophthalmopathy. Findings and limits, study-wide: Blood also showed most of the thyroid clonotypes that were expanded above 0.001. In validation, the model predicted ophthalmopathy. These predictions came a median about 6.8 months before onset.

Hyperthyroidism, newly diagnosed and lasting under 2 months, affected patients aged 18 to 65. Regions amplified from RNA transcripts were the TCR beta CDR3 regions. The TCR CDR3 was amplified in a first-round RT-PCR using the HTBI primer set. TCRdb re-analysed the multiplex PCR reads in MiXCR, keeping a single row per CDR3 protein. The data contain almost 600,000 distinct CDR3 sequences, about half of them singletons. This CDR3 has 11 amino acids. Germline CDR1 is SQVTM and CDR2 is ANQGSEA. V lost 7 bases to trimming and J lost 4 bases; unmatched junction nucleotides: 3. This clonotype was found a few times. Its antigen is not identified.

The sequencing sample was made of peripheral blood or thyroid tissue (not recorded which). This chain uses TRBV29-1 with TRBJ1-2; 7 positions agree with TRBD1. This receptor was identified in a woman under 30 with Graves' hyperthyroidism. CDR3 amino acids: CSARQGYGYTF. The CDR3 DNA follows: TGCAGCGCTAGACAGGGCTATGGCTACACCTTC.